The 29 T cell receptor beta chains below come from one sample, sequenced in a study of post-analysis software for immune sequencing data. Their antigens remain unidentified. Each TCR beta cDNA library carried unique molecular identifiers. MiXCR, run by TCRdb on the PCR reads, gives a single entry per CDR3 protein. This sample yields about 620,000 distinct CDR3 sequences, of which roughly 40% are seen a single time; 1.5% to 2% belongs to the top ten. The study's findings and limits: Comparison of patients with controls showed a handful of TRBV segments more frequent in patients, TRBV5-6, TRBV5-1 and TRBV20-1 among them.

The material sequenced was blood. The receptors were gathered from a girl aged 10-17 years with multiple sclerosis.

The sample holds a few counts of this clonotype. The chain is built from TRBV27 and TRBJ1-4, with a weak D call TRBD1 (5 bases). CDR1 is MNHEY, CDR2 SMNVEV, per germline (reference sequence). The V gene lost 5 bases and the J gene lost 15 bases, with 19 bases spanning the gap. The CDR3 is 13 residues long. For the CDR3, the DNA is TGTGCCAGCAGTCCTCCGTTTGGACATAGGATGTTTTTT. Translated, it gives CASSPPFGHRMFF.

CDR3 protein: CASNPGASSYNEQFF. The CDR3 DNA sequence: TGCGCCAGCAACCCCGGGGCCAGCTCCTACAATGAGCAGTTCTTC. The V call is TRBV5-1, the J call TRBJ2-1; D may correspond to TRBD1 or TRBD2 (5 bases each). V was trimmed by 6 bases and J by 0 bases, leaving 13 bases between them. The CDR3 runs to 15 residues. Per the germline V gene, CDR1 is SGHRS and CDR2 is YFSETQ.

V and J are TRBV20-1 and TRBJ2-1; 11 bases agree with TRBD2. Germline loops: CDR1 DFQATT, CDR2 SNEGSKA (reference sequence). V trimming: 3 bases; J trimming: 0 bases; junction bases outside the gene matches: 4. The CDR3 has 16 residues. The chain's CDR3 is CSARPTSGSSYNEQFF. The CDR3 DNA follows: TGCAGTGCTAGGCCTACTAGCGGGAGCTCCTACAATGAGCAGTTCTTC.

Turning to this clonotype: Sequence at one end of the junction differs from germline and may be a read error. The chain combines TRBV7-2 with TRBJ2-1, with 9 bases matching TRBD2. This CDR3 contains 16 residues. The germline gives CDR1 SGHTA, CDR2 FQGNSA. For the CDR3, the DNA is TGTGCCAGCAGCACAAGCGGGGGGACTTCCTACAATAAGCAGTTCTTC. Translating it yields CASSTSGGTSYNKQFF.

This rearrangement joins TRBV5-1 to TRBJ2-3; tentative D call: TRBD2 (5 bases). The CDR3 loop spans 17 amino acids. Trimming took 0 bases from V and 4 from J, leaving 18 bases between them. Germline V gene sequence: CDR1 SGHRS, CDR2 YFSETQ. For the CDR3, the DNA is TGCGCCAGCAGCTTGGCCCCCGTATTGGGAGCAGCAGATACGCAGTATTTT. Protein sequence: CASSLAPVLGAADTQYF.

The J gene is TRBJ2-1, the V gene TRBV5-4, with a weak D call TRBD1 (6 bases). Germline CDR1 SGHNT, CDR2 YYREEE (reference sequence). V lost 1 base and J 9 bases, leaving 8 bases between the germline ends. There are 12 residues in the CDR3. CDR3 nucleotide sequence: TGTGCCAGCAGCTTGACAGGGCTTGAGCAGTTCTTC. Its protein is CASSLTGLEQFF.

This chain links TRBV10-3 with TRBJ2-1; 7 nucleotides line up with TRBD1. V shed 4 bases, J shed 4 bases, and the junction held 13 bases outside the gene matches. The CDR3 runs 17 residues. Germline V gene lookup returns CDR1 ENHRY and CDR2 SYGVKD. The CDR3 DNA follows: TGTGCCATCAGTGGCGCGGTAGCTCCAGGGGGATACAATGAGCAGTTCTTC. As protein: CAISGAVAPGGYNEQFF.

V gene TRBV20-1 combines with J gene TRBJ2-7, with TRBD1 matching 9 bases. V dropped 4 bases and J dropped 5; count of bases not matched to a gene: 9. The CDR3 runs to 14 residues. Germline assignment: CDR1 DFQATT and CDR2 SNEGSKA (reference sequence). The CDR3 DNA sequence: TGCAGTGCTACCCACGACAGGGGGGTAGACGAGCAGTACTTC. Protein: CSATHDRGVDEQYF.

This clonotype was recorded only once. This rearrangement joins TRBV25-1 to TRBJ2-5; 8 bases map to TRBD2. Germline V gene data show CDR1 as MGHDK and CDR2 as SYGVNS. There are 15 residues in the CDR3. V dropped 1 base and J dropped 1; count of bases not matched to a gene: 2. CDR3 nucleotides: TGTGCCAGCAGTGAATCTGCGGGAGGCCAAGAGACCCAGTACTTC. Its protein product is CASSESAGGQETQYF.

The sample holds a few counts of this clonotype. The DNA of the CDR3 is TGCAGTGCTAGAGTGGCGACTAGCGGCCAAGAGACCCAGTACTTC. Residues: CSARVATSGQETQYF. This chain uses TRBV20-1 with TRBJ2-5; 9 bases line up with TRBD2. Germline values: CDR1 DFQATT, CDR2 SNEGSKA (reference sequence). The V segment lost 1 base and the J segment 1 base; nucleotides outside the gene matches: 4. The CDR3 runs to 15 residues.

V usage is TRBV10-3 and J usage is TRBJ2-1, with 9 bases fitting TRBD2. V dropped 3 bases and J dropped 0; count of bases not matched to a gene: 6. Per the germline V gene, CDR1 is ENHRY and CDR2 is SYGVKD. This CDR3 has 17 residues. CDR3 sequence reads: CAISDPGLASSYNEQFF. In nucleotides, the CDR3 is TGTGCCATCAGTGACCCCGGACTAGCGAGCTCCTACAATGAGCAGTTCTTC.

The sample holds one count of this clonotype. This chain links TRBV27 with TRBJ1-1; D unclear. CDR1 is MNHEY and CDR2 is SMNVEV in the germline V gene (reference sequence). The CDR3 contains 11 residues. The V end lost 5 bases, the J end lost 11 bases, and 12 bases lay between the germline ends. The DNA of the CDR3 is TGTGCCAGCAGTCTAGGGCCTAAGGCTTTCTTT. Protein product: CASSLGPKAFF.

V gene TRBV20-1 combines with J gene TRBJ2-3; D not resolved. V lost 3 bases, J lost 1 base, and 8 bases lay in between. The germline CDR1 and CDR2 sequences are DFQATT and SNEGSKA (reference sequence). The length of the CDR3 is 13 residues. As DNA, the CDR3 is TGCAGTGCTAGGGTCGGAGGCACAGATACGCAGTATTTT. Translating gives CSARVGGTDTQYF.

This sequence joins TRBV3-1 and TRBJ1-4; 7 bases align to TRBD1. Germline V gene lookup returns CDR1 LGHDT and CDR2 YNNKEL (reference sequence). With V trimmed by 3 bases and J by 12 bases, 4 bases remained unmatched. The CDR3 covers 12 residues. CDR3 nucleotides: TGTGCCAGCAGCCATCCGAGGGGGCAACTGTTTTTT. Its protein is CASSHPRGQLFF.

This clonotype has just a few counts. The chain is built from TRBV19 and TRBJ1-1; 9 bases fit TRBD1. The CDR3 covers 13 residues. Germline assignment: CDR1 LNHDA and CDR2 SQIVND (reference sequence). Trimming at V came to 5 bases and at J to 7 bases, leaving 5 bases not matched to a gene. CDR3 coding DNA: TGTGCCAGTAGTGAACAGGGGGCGCGTGAAGCTTTCTTT. Translating gives CASSEQGAREAFF.

J is TRBJ2-1 and V is TRBV6-1; 8 nucleotides match TRBD2. Germline assignment: CDR1 MNHNS and CDR2 SASEGT. J lost 13 bases, V lost 2 bases, and 4 bases had no gene match. This CDR3 region has 12 residues. The CDR3 nucleotides are TGTGCCAGCAGTGAAAGGACTAGCCTCCAGTTCTTC. This gives the protein CASSERTSLQFF.

This clonotype was observed a handful of times. The chain joins TRBV7-9 to TRBJ1-2; TRBD1 matches at 12 bases. The CDR3 sequence is 19 residues long. Germline loops: CDR1 SEHNR, CDR2 FQNEAQ (reference sequence). Unmatched junction bases numbered 16, after V lost 4 bases and J lost 4 bases. The CDR3 sequence is CASSSLGGTGGSPTYGYTF. In DNA, the CDR3 is TGTGCCAGCAGCTCGCTAGGGGGGACAGGGGGCTCGCCTACCTATGGCTACACCTTC.

This sequence joins TRBV4-1 and TRBJ2-7; TRBD2 matches 11 bases. Per the germline V gene, CDR1 is MGHRA and CDR2 is YSYEKL. Trimming removed 5 bases from V and 7 bases from J; junction bases left unmatched: 13. This CDR3 has 16 amino acids. This CDR3 is CASSAPLAGGGREQYF. CDR3 sequence (DNA): TGCGCCAGCAGCGCGCCCCTAGCGGGAGGTGGTCGGGAGCAGTACTTC.

This clonotype was found a few times. The genes are TRBV7-2 and TRBJ1-2; 11 nucleotides agree with TRBD1. The CDR3 runs to 15 residues. J gave up 4 bases and V 5 bases, and 6 bases lay outside the gene matches. Germline-derived CDR1 and CDR2 are SGHTA and FQGNSA. Written as DNA, the CDR3 is TGTGCCAGCAGCCAAGGACAGGGGGCGACCTATGGCTACACCTTC. Protein: CASSQGQGATYGYTF.

The V gene is TRBV20-1, the J gene TRBJ1-4; perhaps TRBD1 as D (6 bases). The germline V gene encodes CDR1 DFQATT and CDR2 SNEGSKA (reference sequence). There are 16 residues in the CDR3. Trimming cost V 2 bases and J 0 bases, with 13 bases left between them. CDR3 amino acids: CSARRGDKATNEKLFF. Written as DNA, the CDR3 is TGCAGTGCTAGACGGGGGGACAAAGCAACTAATGAAAAACTGTTTTTT.

The chain couples TRBV15 to TRBJ2-5, with no clear D. The CDR3 length is 14 residues. The V end was cut by 0 bases, the J end by 4 bases, with 9 bases between. Germline CDR1 is LNHNV and CDR2 is YYDKDF (reference sequence). In DNA form, the CDR3 reads TGTGCCACCAGCAGAGATGTGGGCATAGAGACCCAGTACTTC. Amino acids: CATSRDVGIETQYF.

The chain combines TRBV9 with TRBJ2-1, with D possibly being TRBD1 (6 bases). Germline loops: CDR1 SGDLS, CDR2 YYNGEE. Trimming cost V 3 bases and J 3 bases, with 16 bases left between them. The CDR3 loop spans 16 amino acids. CDR3 coding DNA: TGTGCCAGCAGCGCACACCCGCAGGGGATCTACAATGAGCAGTTCTTC. Its protein is CASSAHPQGIYNEQFF.

The V call is TRBV12-3 or TRBV12-4, the J call TRBJ2-1; D gene ambiguous. The CDR3 sequence is 15 residues long. V was trimmed by 7 bases and J by 0 bases, leaving 13 bases between them. The CDR3 sequence: CASKDKDSSYNEQFF. The CDR3 region has the DNA TGTGCCAGCAAGGATAAAGATAGCTCCTACAATGAGCAGTTCTTC.

A few counts support this clonotype. The J gene is TRBJ2-7, the V gene TRBV20-1, with D tentatively TRBD2 (7 bases). Germline values: CDR1 DFQATT, CDR2 SNEGSKA (reference sequence). Trimming cost V 4 bases and J 2 bases, with 15 bases left between them. The CDR3 runs 14 residues. The CDR3 protein is CSAMDSGTTYEQYF. DNA of the CDR3: TGCAGTGCTATGGACAGCGGGACAACCTACGAGCAGTACTTC.

This clonotype was seen a handful of times. CDR3 coding DNA: TGTGCCAGCAGTTCACCTTTCACAGATACGCAGTATTTT. It encodes CASSSPFTDTQYF. The V gene is TRBV12-3 or TRBV12-4, the J gene TRBJ2-3; unclear D gene. Trimming stripped 4 bases from V and 2 bases from J, with 7 bases between. The CDR3 loop spans 13 amino acids.

This clonotype was recorded a few times. V gene TRBV12-3 or TRBV12-4 combines with J gene TRBJ2-3; 7 bases align to TRBD2. V dropped 6 bases and J dropped 0; count of bases not matched to a gene: 9. The CDR3 has 16 residues. The CDR3 sequence is CASRVRPGGSTDTQYF. Here the CDR3 DNA reads TGTGCCAGCAGAGTCCGGCCGGGAGGAAGCACAGATACGCAGTATTTT.

V is TRBV30 and J is TRBJ1-5; D uncertain. V was pared by 0 bases and J by 6 bases, with 12 bases between. Germline V gene lookup returns CDR1 GTSNPN and CDR2 SVGIG (reference sequence). The CDR3 runs to 14 residues. This CDR3 reads CAWSVWNGGQPQHF. CDR3 nucleotides: TGTGCCTGGAGTGTTTGGAACGGCGGTCAGCCCCAGCATTTT.

V gene TRBV20-1 combines with J gene TRBJ1-5; D not certain. The CDR3 covers 15 residues. Trimming took 5 bases from V and 0 from J, leaving 14 bases between them. Germline CDR1 reads DFQATT; CDR2 reads SNEGSKA (reference sequence). CDR3 protein: CSARPGYYSNQPQHF. The CDR3, as DNA: TGCAGTGCTCGTCCTGGGTATTATAGCAATCAGCCCCAGCATTTT.

The chain couples TRBV2 to TRBJ2-7, with 9 positions matching TRBD1. The CDR3 loop spans 16 amino acids. V was pared by 3 bases and J by 0 bases, with 6 bases of the junction left unmatched. The V gene's germline CDR1 is SNHLY and CDR2 FYNNEI. The CDR3 nucleotides read TGTGCCAGCAGTGACACAGGGGGCAAGAGCTCCTACGAGCAGTACTTC. This gives the protein CASSDTGGKSSYEQYF.